This TCR beta chain is from a study of shared clonotypes between healthy human individuals. Adult Caucasians living in Nashville, Tennessee made up all of the donors. Evenly divided among several immunoSEQ plates was the genomic DNA of each subset. The assay was immunoSEQ multiplex PCR, and TCRdb's table has in-frame clones only and misses some. The sample holds roughly 660,000 clones, around 91% seen once. Germline CDR1 and CDR2: SEHNR and FQNEAQ (reference sequence). The CDR3 consists of 19 residues. The V end lost 5 bases, the J end lost 6 bases, and 28 bases lay between the germline ends. The sample comprised memory CD8+ T cells from PBMCs. Sample subset: CD45RO+ cells pooled with CCR7-negative TemRA cells. This rearrangement joins TRBV7-9 to TRBJ2-2; no definite D call. The origin of this receptor is a man aged 18 to 30 in good health. Some clones in this sample may be carry-over from other donors' samples. CDR3 protein: CASSRSPTSIERPAGELFF. CDR3 DNA sequence: TGTGCCAGCAGCCGTTCCCCGACTTCGATCGAACGTCCGGCCGGGGAGCTGTTTTTT.